Below are 22 T cell receptor beta chains sequenced from a single sample in a study of blood T cell repertoires in COVID-19 (dated by TCRdb to about 2020). Libraries were prepared through the immunoSEQ multiplex PCR assay. This immuneACCESS table, as held by TCRdb, lists in-frame sequences with V and J called but not all clones. Of the missing ones, under half trace to an unresolved V gene in checked studies; the others have no known cause. The sample table lists about 140,000 clones, more than 65% of them with a count of one. The ten largest clones add up to around 8% of the sample. The sample was peripheral blood. The receptors come from a human donor in a cohort sampled during active COVID-19.

V and J are TRBV7-9 and TRBJ1-4; 8 nucleotides line up with TRBD1. V was pared by 8 bases and J by 7 bases, with 9 bases of the junction left unmatched. The CDR3 length is 14 residues. Germline values: CDR1 SEHNR, CDR2 FQNEAQ (reference sequence). Here the CDR3 DNA reads TGTGCCAGCCACCCCGGGGACAGGCCTGAAAAACTGTTTTTT. Translated, it gives CASHPGDRPEKLFF.

The chain links TRBV3-1 (or the pseudogene TRBV3-2) to TRBJ1-6; unclear D gene. Germline-derived CDR1 and CDR2 are LGHDT and YNNKEL (reference sequence). This CDR3 comprises 16 residues. The germline V and J ends were trimmed by 0 bases and 13 bases, with 19 bases remaining between them. For the CDR3, the DNA is TGTGCCAGCAGCCAAGATTCTTTTTACTTTCCGGGGCCCCTCCACTTT. It yields the protein CASSQDSFYFPGPLHF.

The chain links TRBV5-1 to TRBJ1-1; tentatively, D is TRBD1 (5 bases). There are 14 residues in the CDR3. The V end was cut by 3 bases, the J end by 0 bases, with 9 bases between. Per germline, CDR1 SGHRS and CDR2 YFSETQ. The CDR3 coding sequence is TGCGCCAGCAGCTGGGACTCAGTGAACACTGAAGCTTTCTTT. It yields the protein CASSWDSVNTEAFF.

The chain links TRBV7-9 to TRBJ2-7, with D possibly matching TRBD2 (6 bases). V dropped 1 base and J dropped 3 bases, with 13 bases sitting between them. The CDR3 has 15 amino acids. Germline loops: CDR1 SEHNR, CDR2 FQNEAQ (reference sequence). The DNA of the CDR3 is TGTGCCAGCAGCTTAGGTGGGCAGGGAGGCTACGAGCAGTACTTC. Translated, it gives CASSLGGQGGYEQYF.

J is TRBJ1-6 and V is TRBV7-3; TRBD1 matches at 9 bases. Germline V gene data show CDR1 as SGHTA and CDR2 as FQGTGA. This CDR3 region has 16 residues. The V and J ends lost 5 bases and 9 bases, in that order; junction bases with no gene match: 11. In nucleotides, the CDR3 is TGTGCCAGCAGCCAAATGAACGCGGGACAGGGTTCACCCCTCCACTTT. Protein: CASSQMNAGQGSPLHF.

This chain links TRBV2 with TRBJ2-3, with D perhaps TRBD1 (5 bases). The CDR3 is 13 amino acids. V was shortened by 4 bases and J by 4 bases, with 9 bases between the two germline ends. In germline, CDR1 is SNHLY, CDR2 FYNNEI. CDR3 residues: CASSGRAADTQYF. CDR3 sequence (DNA): TGTGCCAGCAGTGGCAGGGCGGCAGATACGCAGTATTTT.

This rearrangement joins TRBV6-2 or TRBV6-3 to TRBJ2-1; 7 bases agree with TRBD1. V shed 2 bases, J shed 1 base, and the junction held 8 bases outside the gene matches. There are 17 residues in the CDR3. Germline V lookup: CDR1 MNHEY, CDR2 SVGEGT. The CDR3 DNA follows: TGTGCCAGCAGTTACGGTACAGGGGTCCCATCCTACAATGAGCAGTTCTTC. Translating gives CASSYGTGVPSYNEQFF.

The chain combines TRBV3-1 (or the pseudogene TRBV3-2) with TRBJ2-4; D perhaps matches TRBD2 (5 bases). CDR1 is LGHDT, CDR2 YNNKEL, per germline (reference sequence). The CDR3 totals 16 residues. The V end was cut by 2 bases, the J end by 1 base, with 12 bases between. CDR3 protein: CASSQSERTAKNIQYF. CDR3 bases: TGTGCCAGCAGCCAATCCGAGCGGACCGCCAAAAACATTCAGTACTTC.

V is TRBV11-3 and J is TRBJ2-1; 14 positions agree with TRBD2. V lost 5 bases to trimming and J lost 5 bases; unmatched junction nucleotides: 8. The CDR3 is made up of 17 amino acids. Looked up from germline, CDR1 is SGHNT and CDR2 is YENEEA. DNA for the CDR3: TGTGCCAGCAGCACTAGGACTAGCGGGGGGCCCAACAATGAGCAGTTCTTC. Translation gives CASSTRTSGGPNNEQFF.

The chain joins TRBV28 to TRBJ1-6, with TRBD1 identical over 9 bases. Unmatched junction bases numbered 5, after V lost 4 bases and J lost 7 bases. The CDR3 extends over 15 amino acids. Germline V gives CDR1 MDHEN, CDR2 SYDVKM. The CDR3 nucleotides read TGTGCCAGCAGTTCCCTGACAGGGGGGAATTCACCCCTCCACTTT. It codes for CASSSLTGGNSPLHF.

This chain links TRBV6-2 or TRBV6-3 with TRBJ1-5; TRBD1 might be the D (5 bases). Trimming pared 6 bases from V and 0 bases from J, leaving 12 bases between. Germline V CDR1 and CDR2: MNHEY, SVGEGT. The CDR3 is 15 residues long. The CDR3 bases are TGTGCCAGCAGCCTTGGGACTTCTAGCAATCAGCCCCAGCATTTT. It specifies CASSLGTSSNQPQHF.

The chain is built from TRBV19 and TRBJ2-7; no definite D call. Trimming shortened V by 4 bases and J by 0 bases, and 7 bases separated the two germline ends. This CDR3 region has 13 residues. Germline CDR1 reads LNHDA; CDR2 reads SQIVND (reference sequence). The CDR3 loop is CASSSAYSYEQYF. Written as DNA, the CDR3 is TGTGCCAGTAGTAGCGCCTACTCCTACGAGCAGTACTTC.

The chain couples TRBV7-9 to TRBJ2-1; tentative D call: TRBD2 (6 bases). Between the trimmed V and J ends, which lost 5 bases and 4 bases, there was a span of 15 bases. This CDR3 spans 15 amino acids. Germline CDR1 reads SEHNR; CDR2 reads FQNEAQ (reference sequence). In DNA form, the CDR3 reads TGTGCCAGCAGCCCGGGGGACCGATATTACAATGAGCAGTTCTTC. Translated: CASSPGDRYYNEQFF.

The CDR3 nucleotides are TGCAGCGTCATGACAGTTATGAACACTGAAGCTTTCTTT. Protein sequence: CSVMTVMNTEAFF. The genes are TRBV29-1 and TRBJ1-1; weak D call: TRBD1 (5 bases). Germline loops: CDR1 SQVTM, CDR2 ANQGSEA. The CDR3 loop spans 13 amino acids. The V and J ends lost 6 bases and 0 bases respectively, with 11 bases between them.

The rearrangement uses TRBV25-1 and TRBJ1-4; D unclear. V was shortened by 2 bases and J by 0 bases, with 7 bases between the two germline ends. Per the germline V gene, CDR1 is MGHDK and CDR2 is SYGVNS. The CDR3 is 15 residues long. The DNA of the CDR3 is TGTGCCAGCAGTGAAGTATTGTCAACTAATGAAAAACTGTTTTTT. Amino acid sequence: CASSEVLSTNEKLFF.

This clone was seen a handful of times. V is TRBV7-9 and J is TRBJ2-6, with 11 bases fitting TRBD1. CDR1 SEHNR and CDR2 FQNEAQ come from the germline V gene (reference sequence). The CDR3 contains 19 residues. The J segment lost 2 bases and the V segment lost 0 bases, leaving 6 bases of the junction unmatched. The CDR3 sequence is CASSLAPDRGLTGANVLTF. As DNA, the CDR3 is TGTGCCAGCAGCTTAGCGCCGGACAGGGGGCTGACTGGGGCCAACGTCCTGACTTTC.

As regards this clone: At one of its ends the junction is not consistent with the germline gene, which may arise from a read error. CDR3 sequence: CASSRTSGGINEQFF. CDR3 coding DNA: TGTGCTAGCAGCAGGACTAGCGGGGGTATCAATGAGCAGTTCTTC. The chain is built from TRBV7-7 and TRBJ2-1; 13 nucleotides line up with TRBD2. The CDR3 is made up of 15 amino acids. Germline V lookup: CDR1 SSHAT, CDR2 FNYEAQ (reference sequence).

The rearrangement uses TRBV28 and TRBJ2-3, with TRBD2 identical over 8 bases. Germline V CDR1 and CDR2: MDHEN, SYDVKM. The trim removed 2 bases at V and 3 bases at J, leaving 1 base unmatched. This CDR3 is built from 14 residues. The CDR3 nucleotides are TGTGCCAGCAGTTTAAGCGGGGGAACAGATACGCAGTATTTT. Amino acid sequence: CASSLSGGTDTQYF.

J is TRBJ1-6 and V is TRBV2; D may be TRBD1 (6 bases). The germline CDR1 and CDR2 sequences are SNHLY and FYNNEI. The CDR3 loop spans 16 amino acids. Trimming stripped 6 bases from V and 6 bases from J, with 18 bases between. The CDR3 reads CASSPEIGRGNSPLHF. The DNA of the CDR3 is TGTGCCAGCAGCCCAGAGATAGGCAGGGGTAATTCACCCCTCCACTTT.

V and J are TRBV27 and TRBJ2-7; 10 positions match TRBD1. CDR3 length: 15 residues. The V gene's germline CDR1 is MNHEY and CDR2 SMNVEV (reference sequence). V lost 6 bases, J lost 3 bases, and 8 bases stayed unmatched. The CDR3 reads CASRTGTGVLYEQYF. CDR3 DNA: TGTGCCAGCAGGACCGGGACAGGGGTTCTCTACGAGCAGTACTTC.

The chain joins TRBV11-3 to TRBJ1-1; unclear D gene. Germline V lookup: CDR1 SGHNT, CDR2 YENEEA. The CDR3 length is 14 residues. Trimming pared 2 bases from V and 4 bases from J, leaving 11 bases between. For the CDR3, the DNA is TGTGCCAGCAGCTTACTCAGGAAAGGCACTGAAGCTTTCTTT. Its translation is CASSLLRKGTEAFF.

This chain uses TRBV6-5 with TRBJ1-1; D call uncertain. Germline lookup yields CDR1 MNHEY and CDR2 SVGAGI. This CDR3 is built from 12 residues. Trimming removed 7 bases from V and 1 base from J, with 7 bases in between. The CDR3 loop is CASTGRNTEAFF. For the CDR3, the DNA is TGTGCCAGCACGGGAAGGAACACTGAAGCTTTCTTT.